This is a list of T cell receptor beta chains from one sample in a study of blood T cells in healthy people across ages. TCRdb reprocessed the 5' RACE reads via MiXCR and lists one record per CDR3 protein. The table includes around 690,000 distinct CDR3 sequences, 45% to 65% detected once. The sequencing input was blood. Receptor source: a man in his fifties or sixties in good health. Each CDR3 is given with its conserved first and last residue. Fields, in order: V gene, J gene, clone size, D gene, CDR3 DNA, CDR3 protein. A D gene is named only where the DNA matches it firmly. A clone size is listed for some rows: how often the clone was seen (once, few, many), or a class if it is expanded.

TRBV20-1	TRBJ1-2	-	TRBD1	TGCAGTGCTAGGACAGGGTCGTTGGGTGGCTACACCTTC	CSARTGSLGGYTF
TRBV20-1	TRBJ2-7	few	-	TGCAGTGCTAGACCCGCGAGCTCCTACGAGCAGTACTTC	CSARPASSYEQYF
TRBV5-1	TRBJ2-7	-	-	TGCGCCAGCAGCTTGGACGGACGAAGCTCCTACGAGCAGTACTTC	CASSLDGRSSYEQYF
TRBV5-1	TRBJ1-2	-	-	TGCGCCAGCAGCTTGGATTCCAGGGGCTATGGCTACACCTTC	CASSLDSRGYGYTF
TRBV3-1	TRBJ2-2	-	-	TGTGCCAGCGTGAGGGACACCGCTAACACCGGGGAGCTGTTTTTT	CASVRDTANTGELFF
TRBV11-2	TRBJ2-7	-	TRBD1	TGTGCCAGCAGCTTTCAGGGGGCACGGTCCTACGAGCAGTACTTC	CASSFQGARSYEQYF
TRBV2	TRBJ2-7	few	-	TGTGCCAGCAGTGAAGCTCGGGCCTTGGGGGAGCAGTACTTC	CASSEARALGEQYF
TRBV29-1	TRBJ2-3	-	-	TGCAGCGCTGAATGGGTAACAGATACGCAGTATTTT	CSAEWVTDTQYF
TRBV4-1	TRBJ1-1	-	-	TGCGCCAGCAGCCACCACAACCCCCGGGGCACTGAAGCTTTCTTT	CASSHHNPRGTEAFF
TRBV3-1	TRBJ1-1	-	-	TGTGCCAGCAGCCAAGTGAGGGGGACGGTGAACACTGAAGCTTTCTTT	CASSQVRGTVNTEAFF
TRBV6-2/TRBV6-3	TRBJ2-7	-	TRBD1	TGTACCAGCAGTAAGCCCGGGACAGGGGTGAACGAGCAGTACTTC	CTSSKPGTGVNEQYF
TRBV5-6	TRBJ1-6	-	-	TGTGCCAGCAGCTTGCCGGGGAACTATAATTCACCCCTCCACTTT	CASSLPGNYNSPLHF
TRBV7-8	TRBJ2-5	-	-	TGTGCCAGCAGTTCCCGGCGGGCGGACAGTCTGGAGACCCAGTACTTC	CASSSRRADSLETQYF
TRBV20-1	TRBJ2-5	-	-	TGCAGTGCTAGAGATCCTCTGGCAGAGACCCAGTACTTC	CSARDPLAETQYF
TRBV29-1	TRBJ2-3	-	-	TGCAGCGTTGAAGATAAACTAGCAGGCCCAGATACGCAGTATTTT	CSVEDKLAGPDTQYF
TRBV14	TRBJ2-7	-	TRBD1	TGTGCCAGCAGCCAAGCCAGGACAGGGGCCCCCTACGAGCAGTACTTC	CASSQARTGAPYEQYF
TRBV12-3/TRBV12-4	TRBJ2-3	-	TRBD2	TGTGCCAGCAAGACTAGCGGGGCAAGTACGCAGTATTTT	CASKTSGASTQYF
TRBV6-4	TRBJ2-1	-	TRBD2	TGTGCCAGCAGTGATGGGACTAGCGGGGTCTATGAGCAGTTCTTC	CASSDGTSGVYEQFF
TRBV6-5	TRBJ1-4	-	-	TGTGCCAGCAGACCGGGACCGAGGGGCGAAAAACTGTTTTTT	CASRPGPRGEKLFF
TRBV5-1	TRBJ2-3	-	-	TGCGCCAGCAGCTTGGTATCTGGCCAGACAGATACGCAGTATTTT	CASSLVSGQTDTQYF
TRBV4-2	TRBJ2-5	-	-	TGTGCCAGCAGCCAAGTAGGTCTAGCTGAGACCCAGTACTTC	CASSQVGLAETQYF
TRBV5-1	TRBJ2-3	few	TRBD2	TGCGCCAGCAGCCCGGGGGGGAATCCAGATACGCAGTATTTT	CASSPGGNPDTQYF
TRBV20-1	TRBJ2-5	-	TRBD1	TGCAGTGCCCGGATGCAGGGGGCATTAGAGACCCAGTACTTC	CSARMQGALETQYF
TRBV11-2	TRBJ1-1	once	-	TGTGCCAGCAGCTTAGTTCTTCACACTGAAGCTTTCTTT	CASSLVLHTEAFF
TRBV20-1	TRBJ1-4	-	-	TGCAGTGCTAGAGATCAGGCAGGGGCCGGGGAAAAACTGTTTTTT	CSARDQAGAGEKLFF
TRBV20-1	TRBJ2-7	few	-	TGCAGTGCCAAGACAGGAACCACCTACGAGCAGTACTTC	CSAKTGTTYEQYF
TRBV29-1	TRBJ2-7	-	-	TGCAGCGTTTCTCCAAAGGGATACGAGCAGTACTTC	CSVSPKGYEQYF
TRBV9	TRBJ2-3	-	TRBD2	TGTGCCAGCAGCCCTGCTGGCGGGGGGACCACAGATACGCAGTATTTT	CASSPAGGGTTDTQYF
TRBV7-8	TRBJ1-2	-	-	TGTGCCAGCAGCCGGTCGGAGGAACGCAGGACGCCCTATGGCTACACCTTC	CASSRSEERRTPYGYTF
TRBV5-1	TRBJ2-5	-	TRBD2	TGCGCCAGCAGCTTGGGAAGCGGGGTGGAGACCCAGTACTTC	CASSLGSGVETQYF
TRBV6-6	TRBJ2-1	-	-	TGTGCCAGCACCCGTTTTGGCCCGGACGGCAATGAGCAGTTCTTC	CASTRFGPDGNEQFF
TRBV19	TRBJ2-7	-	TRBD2	TGTGCCAGTAGTGCGTATAGCGGGGGCCAATACGAGCAGTACTTC	CASSAYSGGQYEQYF
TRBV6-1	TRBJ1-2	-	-	TGTGCCAGCAGTGAGGGGGCGCTGGGACTCGCTAACTATGGCTACACCTTC	CASSEGALGLANYGYTF
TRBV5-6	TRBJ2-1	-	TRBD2	TGTGCCAGCAGAAAAGCGGGGGCGTCCTACCGGGAGCAGTTCTTC	CASRKAGASYREQFF
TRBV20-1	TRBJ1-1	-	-	TGCAGTGCTGGTACCTGGTACACTGAAGCTTTCTTT	CSAGTWYTEAFF
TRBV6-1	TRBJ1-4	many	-	TGTGCCAGCAGTGGGGAACAGTCAGGTGAAAAACTGTTTTTT	CASSGEQSGEKLFF
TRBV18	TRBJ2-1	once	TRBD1	TGTGCCAGCTCACCAAGGGAACAGGGGGCTTGGGATGAGCAGTTCTTC	CASSPREQGAWDEQFF
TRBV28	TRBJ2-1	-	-	TGTGTCAGCTTCGGCGGGACCTACAATGAGCAGTTCTTC	CVSFGGTYNEQFF
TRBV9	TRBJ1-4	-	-	TGTGCCAGCAGCCTTAGTGGGACATCTAGTGAAAAACTGTTTTTT	CASSLSGTSSEKLFF
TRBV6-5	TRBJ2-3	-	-	TGTGCCACCGCGGGGGCTAGAGGAGATACGCAGTATTTT	CATAGARGDTQYF
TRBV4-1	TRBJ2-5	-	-	TGCGCCAGCAGCCAAGTGGGTCTACAAGAGACCCAGTACTTC	CASSQVGLQETQYF
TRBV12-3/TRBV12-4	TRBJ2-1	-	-	TGTGCCAGCAGTCAAAGGGGACAAACCTCCTACAATGAGCAGTTCTTC	CASSQRGQTSYNEQFF
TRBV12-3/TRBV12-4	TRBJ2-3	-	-	TGTGCCAACAGCCCAGGTCGGGCCTTCGCAGATACGCAGTATTTT	CANSPGRAFADTQYF
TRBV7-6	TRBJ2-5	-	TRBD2	TGTGCCAGCAGCTTAGCGTGGGGGACTAGCGGGGGTCAAGAGACCCAGTACTTC	CASSLAWGTSGGQETQYF
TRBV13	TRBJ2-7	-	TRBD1	TGTGCCAGCACGGGACAGGGTAACGAGCAGTACTTC	CASTGQGNEQYF
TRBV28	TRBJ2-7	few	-	TGTGCCAGCAGTTGGCAGGGCGCAGGCTACGAGCAGTACTTC	CASSWQGAGYEQYF
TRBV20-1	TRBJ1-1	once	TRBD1	TGCAGTGCTAGAGTTGCGGGACAGGTGAACACTGAAGCTTTCTTT	CSARVAGQVNTEAFF
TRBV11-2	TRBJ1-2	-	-	TGTGCCAGCAGCTTCCCCGGGCCCAGAAGGGAGGGCTACACCTTC	CASSFPGPRREGYTF
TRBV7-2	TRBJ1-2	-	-	TGTGCCAGCAGCTCGCGGCAGACTAACTATGGCTACACCTTC	CASSSRQTNYGYTF
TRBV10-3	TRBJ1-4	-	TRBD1	TGTGCCATCAGGGGACAGGGAGGAGAAAAACTGTTTTTT	CAIRGQGGEKLFF
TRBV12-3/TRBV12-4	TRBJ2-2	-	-	TGTGCCAGCAGCCTAACGGGGGCGCCCGGGGAGCTGTTTTTT	CASSLTGAPGELFF
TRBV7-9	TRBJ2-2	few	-	TGTGCCAGCAGCCCTTACACCGGGGAGCTGTTTTTT	CASSPYTGELFF
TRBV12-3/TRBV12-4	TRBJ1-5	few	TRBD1	TGTGCCAGCAGCGACAGGGGACAGCCCCAGCATTTT	CASSDRGQPQHF
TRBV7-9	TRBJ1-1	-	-	TGTGCCAGCAGCTCGCCAGCGCACTGGGACACTGAAGCTTTCTTT	CASSSPAHWDTEAFF
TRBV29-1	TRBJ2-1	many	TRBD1	TGCAGCGTTGATGGGACAGGAGCCTACAATGAGCAGTTCTTC	CSVDGTGAYNEQFF